The 12 T cell receptor beta chains below were found in one sample sequenced in a study of Graves' ophthalmopathy and Graves' hyperthyroidism. Amplified TCR beta CDR3 regions were obtained using RNA transcripts as template. RT-PCR was first run with HTBI primers, then multiplex PCR in a second round. From the multiplex PCR reads, TCRdb called clonotypes with MiXCR, one entry per CDR3 protein. This sample has 600,000 to 950,000 distinct CDR3 sequences; about 44% occur once, and the top ten carry about 40%. What was sequenced was peripheral blood. The receptors originated from an adult man with Graves' ophthalmopathy.

This chain links TRBV24-1 with TRBJ1-2, with 7 bases matching TRBD1. The CDR3 has 14 residues. Trimming at V came to 6 bases and at J to 7 bases, leaving 10 bases not matched to a gene. Germline V gene data show CDR1 as KGHDR and CDR2 as SFDVKD. In DNA form, the CDR3 reads TGTGCCACCAGTTACTCGGGACAGACTTTTGGCTACACCTTC. Its protein product is CATSYSGQTFGYTF.

This clonotype was seen many times. The chain uses TRBV25-1 and TRBJ2-6; D perhaps matches TRBD1 (6 bases). The CDR3 extends over 16 amino acids. Germline CDR1 is MGHDK and CDR2 is SYGVNS. V shed 5 bases and J shed 2 bases, with 13 bases lying between them. This CDR3 is CASSPAGQTGANVLTF. The CDR3 nucleotides are TGTGCCAGCAGTCCCGCCGGACAGACTGGGGCCAACGTCCTGACTTTC.

A few counts support this clonotype. The chain combines TRBV6-6 with TRBJ2-5; TRBD1 matches at 10 bases. This CDR3 spans 15 amino acids. The germline V gene has CDR1 MNHNY and CDR2 SVGAGI (reference sequence). The V gene end was trimmed by 5 bases and the J gene end by 4 bases; junction bases not matched to a gene: 7. CDR3 loop: CASSEGTGDIETQYF. In DNA, the CDR3 is TGTGCCAGCAGTGAAGGGACAGGGGATATAGAGACCCAGTACTTC.

The chain is built from TRBV29-1 and TRBJ1-4; tentative D call: TRBD1 (5 bases). CDR1 and CDR2 (germline): SQVTM, ANQGSEA. The CDR3 is 13 residues long. The CDR3 nucleotides are TGCAGTCTGCCGGGACGGCCTAATGAAAAACTGTTTTTT. It specifies CSLPGRPNEKLFF.

The genes are TRBV25-1 and TRBJ2-3; 11 bases are shared with TRBD2. J was trimmed by 1 base and V by 11 bases; bases with no gene match: 11. Germline lookup yields CDR1 MGHDK and CDR2 SYGVNS. The CDR3 spans 16 residues. CDR3 nucleotide sequence: TGTGCCGGAGGGCTAGCGGGGGGTGAGGGCACAGATACGCAGTATTTT. This codes for CAGGLAGGEGTDTQYF.

The rearrangement joins TRBV7-3 to TRBJ2-2; 7 bases map to TRBD1. After removal of 3 bases from V and 6 bases from J, the junction contained 4 bases not matched to a gene. The germline V gene encodes CDR1 SGHTA and CDR2 FQGTGA. This CDR3 has 14 residues. The CDR3 is CASSFQTGSGELFF. The CDR3 DNA reads TGTGCCAGCAGCTTTCAGACAGGGTCCGGGGAGCTGTTTTTT.

The J gene is TRBJ1-1, the V gene TRBV20-1; D not resolved. The V gene lost 0 bases and the J gene lost 1 base, with 12 bases spanning the gap. CDR3 length equals 15 residues. CDR1 is DFQATT, CDR2 SNEGSKA, per germline (reference sequence). The CDR3 region has the DNA TGCAGTGCTAGAGATGACGCAGGCTGGAACACTGAAGCTTTCTTT. Residues: CSARDDAGWNTEAFF.

The chain has TRBV25-1 and TRBJ2-7; the D gene is possibly TRBD1 (5 bases). CDR1 and CDR2 (germline): MGHDK, SYGVNS. V lost 2 bases and J lost 3, with 17 bases in between. This CDR3 has 16 residues. The CDR3 sequence is CASSEPSPGHGYEQYF. The CDR3 DNA reads TGTGCCAGCAGTGAACCCAGCCCAGGGCATGGCTACGAGCAGTACTTC.

With respect to this clonotype: At one end, the junction sequence differs from germline, possibly due to a read error. V and J are TRBV10-3 and TRBJ1-4; no firm D call. Germline-derived CDR1 and CDR2 are ENHRY and SYGVKD. CDR3 length equals 16 residues. CDR3 in amino acids: CASSGPHRATNEKLFF. Written as DNA, the CDR3 is TGTGCCAGCAGTGGACCTCACCGCGCAACTAATGAAAAACTGTTTTTT.

This clonotype was recorded at least ten times. The chain has TRBV12-3 or TRBV12-4 and TRBJ1-2, with 11 bases identical to TRBD1. CDR3 length equals 15 residues. V was pared by 6 bases and J by 6 bases, with 9 bases of the junction left unmatched. CDR3 in amino acids: CASSPIGQGAHGYTF. The CDR3 nucleotides are TGTGCCAGCAGCCCCATTGGACAGGGGGCGCATGGCTACACCTTC.

The gene calls are TRBV11-3 and TRBJ1-5; D is possibly TRBD1 (5 bases). The CDR3 length is 14 residues. Looked up from germline, CDR1 is SGHNT and CDR2 is YENEEA. The V and J ends lost 4 bases and 5 bases respectively, with 12 bases between them. In DNA form, the CDR3 reads TGTGCCAGCAGCTCGAGGGGAGCGGATCAGCCCCAGCATTTT. Residues: CASSSRGADQPQHF.

The V call is TRBV5-5, the J call TRBJ1-6; unclear D gene. There are 16 residues in the CDR3. Trimming removed 0 bases from V and 0 bases from J, with 7 bases in between. The germline CDR1 and CDR2 sequences are SGHKS and YYEKEE (reference sequence). The CDR3, as DNA: TGTGCCAGCAGCTTGGAAGGGAGCTCCTATAATTCACCCCTCCACTTT. It specifies CASSLEGSSYNSPLHF.